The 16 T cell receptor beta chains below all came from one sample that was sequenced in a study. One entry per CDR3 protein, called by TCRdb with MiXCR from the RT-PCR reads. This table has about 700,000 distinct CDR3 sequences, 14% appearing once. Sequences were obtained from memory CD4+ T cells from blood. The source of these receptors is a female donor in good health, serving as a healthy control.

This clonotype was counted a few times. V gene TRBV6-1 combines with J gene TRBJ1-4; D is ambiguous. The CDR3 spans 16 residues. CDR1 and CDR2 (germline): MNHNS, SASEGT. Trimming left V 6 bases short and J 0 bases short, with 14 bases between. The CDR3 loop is CASRDQLTTTNEKLFF. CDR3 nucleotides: TGTGCCAGCAGGGATCAACTGACAACAACTAATGAAAAACTGTTTTTT.

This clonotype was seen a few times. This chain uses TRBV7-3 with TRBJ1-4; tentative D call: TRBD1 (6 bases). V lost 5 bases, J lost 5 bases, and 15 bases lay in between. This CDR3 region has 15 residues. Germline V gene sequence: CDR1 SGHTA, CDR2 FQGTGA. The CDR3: CASSPSGAENEKLFF. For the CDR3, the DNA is TGTGCCAGCAGCCCTTCGGGGGCCGAAAATGAAAAACTGTTTTTT.

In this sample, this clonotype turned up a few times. Written as DNA, the CDR3 is TGCGCCAGCGGGACAGGGACCCCAAATGAAAAACTGTTTTTT. Its translation is CASGTGTPNEKLFF. This chain links TRBV5-1 with TRBJ1-4, with 9 bases matching TRBD1. V lost 7 bases and J lost 5; bases outside the gene matches: 6. Germline V gene sequence: CDR1 SGHRS, CDR2 YFSETQ. This CDR3 has 14 amino acids.

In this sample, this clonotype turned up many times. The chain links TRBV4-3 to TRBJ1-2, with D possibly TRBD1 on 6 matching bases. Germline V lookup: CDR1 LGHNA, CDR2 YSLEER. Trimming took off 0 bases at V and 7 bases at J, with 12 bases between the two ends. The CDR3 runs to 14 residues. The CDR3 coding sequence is TGCGCCAGCAGCCAAGATTTCGGGGGGCCTGGCTACACCTTC. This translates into CASSQDFGGPGYTF.

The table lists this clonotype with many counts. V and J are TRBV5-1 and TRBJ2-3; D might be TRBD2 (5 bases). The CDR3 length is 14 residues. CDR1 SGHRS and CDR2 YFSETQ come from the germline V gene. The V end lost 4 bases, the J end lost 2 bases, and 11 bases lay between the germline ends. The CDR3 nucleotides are TGCGCCAGCAGCGTCCGGGGAGCCACAGATACGCAGTATTTT. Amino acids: CASSVRGATDTQYF.

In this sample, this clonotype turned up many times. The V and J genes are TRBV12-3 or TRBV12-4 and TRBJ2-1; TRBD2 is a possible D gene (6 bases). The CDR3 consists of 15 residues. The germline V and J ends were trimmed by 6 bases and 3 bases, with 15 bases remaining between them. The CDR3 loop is CASSNRGTVYNEQFF. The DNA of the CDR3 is TGTGCCAGCAGCAACCGGGGGACGGTCTACAATGAGCAGTTCTTC.

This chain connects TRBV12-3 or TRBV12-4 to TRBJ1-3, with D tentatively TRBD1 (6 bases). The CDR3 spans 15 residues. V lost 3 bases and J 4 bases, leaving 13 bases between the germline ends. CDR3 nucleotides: TGTGCCAGCAGTTTCGGGGGGCGATACGGAAACACCATATATTTT. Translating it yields CASSFGGRYGNTIYF.

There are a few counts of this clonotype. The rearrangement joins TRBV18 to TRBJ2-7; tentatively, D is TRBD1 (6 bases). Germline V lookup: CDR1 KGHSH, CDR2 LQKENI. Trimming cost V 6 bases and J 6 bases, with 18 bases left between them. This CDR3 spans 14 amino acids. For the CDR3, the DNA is TGTGCCAGCTCGAGGACAGTTGATGTCGCCGAGCAGTACTTC. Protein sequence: CASSRTVDVAEQYF.

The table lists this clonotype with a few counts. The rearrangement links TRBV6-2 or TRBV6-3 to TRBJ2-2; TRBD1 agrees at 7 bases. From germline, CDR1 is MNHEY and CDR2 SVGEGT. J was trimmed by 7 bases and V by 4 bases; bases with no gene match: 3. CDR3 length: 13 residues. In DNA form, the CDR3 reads TGTGCCAGCAGTTTCTACAGGGGCGGGGAGCTGTTTTTT. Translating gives CASSFYRGGELFF.

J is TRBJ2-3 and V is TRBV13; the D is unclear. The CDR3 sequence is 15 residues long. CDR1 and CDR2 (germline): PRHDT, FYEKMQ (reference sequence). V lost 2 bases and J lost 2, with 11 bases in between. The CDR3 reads CASSLTALHTDTQYF. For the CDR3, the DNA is TGTGCCAGCAGCTTAACAGCTTTACACACAGATACGCAGTATTTT. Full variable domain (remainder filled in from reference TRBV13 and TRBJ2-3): AAGVIQSPRHLIKEKRETATLKCYPIPRHDTVYWYQQGPGQDPQFLISFYEKMQSDKGSIPDRFSAQQFSDYHSELNMSSLELGDSALYFCASSLTALHTDTQYFGPGTRLTVL.

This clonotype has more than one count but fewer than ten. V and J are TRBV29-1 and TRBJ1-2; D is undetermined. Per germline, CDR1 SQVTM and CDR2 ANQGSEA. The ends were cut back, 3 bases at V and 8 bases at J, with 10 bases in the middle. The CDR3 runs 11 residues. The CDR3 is CSVDLDLGYTF. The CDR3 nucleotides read TGCAGCGTTGACCTTGATTTGGGCTACACCTTC.

DNA of the CDR3: TGTGCCACCAGCTCCCCGGGACAGGGGAACACTGAAGCTTTCTTT. It codes for CATSSPGQGNTEAFF. The chain combines TRBV15 with TRBJ1-1; 9 bases fit TRBD1. Germline CDR1 reads LNHNV; CDR2 reads YYDKDF (reference sequence). The CDR3 has 15 amino acids. V was pared by 5 bases and J by 1 base, with 5 bases of the junction left unmatched.

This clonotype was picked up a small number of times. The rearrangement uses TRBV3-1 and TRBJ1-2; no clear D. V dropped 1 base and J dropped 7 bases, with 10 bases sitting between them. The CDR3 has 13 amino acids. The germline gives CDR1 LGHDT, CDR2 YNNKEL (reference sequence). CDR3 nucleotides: TGTGCCAGCAGCCAAGTTATGGAGGTTGGCTACACCTTC. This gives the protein CASSQVMEVGYTF. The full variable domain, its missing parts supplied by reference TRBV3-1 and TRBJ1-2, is DTAVSQTPKYLVTQMGNDKSIKCEQNLGHDTMYWYKQDSKKFLKIMFSYNNKELIINETVPNRFSPKSPDKAHLNLHINSLELGDSAVYFCASSQVMEVGYTFGSGTRLTVV.

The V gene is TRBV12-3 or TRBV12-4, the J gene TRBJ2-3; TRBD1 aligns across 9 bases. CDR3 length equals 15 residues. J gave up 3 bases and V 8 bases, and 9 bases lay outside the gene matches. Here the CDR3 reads CASSISGQGTDTQYF. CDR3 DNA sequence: TGTGCCAGCTCAATATCGGGACAGGGTACAGATACGCAGTATTTT.

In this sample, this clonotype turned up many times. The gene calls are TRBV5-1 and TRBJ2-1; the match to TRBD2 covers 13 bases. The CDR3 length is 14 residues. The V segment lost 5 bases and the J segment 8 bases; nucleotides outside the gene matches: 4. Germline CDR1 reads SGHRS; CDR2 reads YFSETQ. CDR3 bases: TGCGCCAGCAGAAGGACTAGCGGGAGCGATGAGCAGTTCTTC. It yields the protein CASRRTSGSDEQFF.

CDR3: CSATPQRRNYGYTF. Written as DNA, the CDR3 is TGCAGTGCTACACCACAGAGAAGAAACTATGGCTACACCTTC. J is TRBJ1-2 and V is TRBV20-1, with D hard to call. The V end was cut by 4 bases, the J end by 2 bases, with 14 bases between. There are 14 residues in the CDR3. Germline values: CDR1 DFQATT, CDR2 SNEGSKA (reference sequence).